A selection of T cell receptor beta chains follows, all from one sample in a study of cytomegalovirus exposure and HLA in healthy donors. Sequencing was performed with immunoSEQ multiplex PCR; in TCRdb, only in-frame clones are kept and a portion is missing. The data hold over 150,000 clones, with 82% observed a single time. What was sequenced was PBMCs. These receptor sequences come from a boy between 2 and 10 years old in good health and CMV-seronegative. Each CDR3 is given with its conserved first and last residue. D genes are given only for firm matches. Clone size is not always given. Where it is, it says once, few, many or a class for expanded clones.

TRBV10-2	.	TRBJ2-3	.	CASRSFGGTDTQYF	TGCGCCAGCAGATCCTTCGGGGGCACAGATACGCAGTATTTT
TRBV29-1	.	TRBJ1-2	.	CSVGGQDYGYTF	TGCAGCGTAGGAGGGCAGGACTATGGCTACACCTTC
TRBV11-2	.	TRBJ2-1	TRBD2	CASSLIRTSPGGSYNEQFF	TGTGCCAGCAGCTTAATTCGGACTAGCCCCGGAGGCTCCTACAATGAGCAGTTCTTC
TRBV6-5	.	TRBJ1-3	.	CASSLAGGNTIYF	TGTGCCAGCAGTTTGGCTGGTGGAAACACCATATATTTT
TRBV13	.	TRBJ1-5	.	CASSLNSNQPQHF	TGTGCCAGCAGTTTAAATTCGAATCAGCCCCAGCATTTT
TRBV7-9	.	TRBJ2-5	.	CASSLGSRQETQYF	TGTGCCAGCAGCTTAGGTAGCAGACAAGAGACCCAGTACTTC
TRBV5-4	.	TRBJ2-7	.	CASSSTWEQYF	TGTGCCAGCAGCTCGACTTGGGAGCAGTACTTC
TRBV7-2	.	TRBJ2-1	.	CASSLVPSNEQFF	TGTGCCAGCAGCTTAGTCCCGAGTAATGAGCAGTTCTTC
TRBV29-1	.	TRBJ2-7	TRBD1	CSALGQFYEQYF	TGCAGCGCCCTGGGACAGTTCTACGAGCAGTACTTC
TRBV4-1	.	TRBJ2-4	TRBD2	CASSPRGASGLAKNIQYF	TGCGCCAGCAGCCCAAGAGGGGCTAGCGGACTAGCCAAAAACATTCAGTACTTC
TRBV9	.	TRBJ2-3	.	CASSVVSRGGDTQYF	TGTGCCAGCAGCGTAGTATCAAGAGGGGGAGATACGCAGTATTTT
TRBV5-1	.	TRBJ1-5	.	CASSHQGPWPQHF	TGCGCCAGCAGCCACCAGGGGCCTTGGCCCCAGCATTTT
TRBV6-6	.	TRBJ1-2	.	CASSYSMDSHYGYTF	TGTGCCAGCAGTTACTCTATGGACAGCCACTATGGCTACACCTTC
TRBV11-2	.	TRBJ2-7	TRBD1	CASRPGGMSYEQYF	TGTGCCAGCAGGCCAGGGGGCATGTCCTACGAGCAGTACTTC
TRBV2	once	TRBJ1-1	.	CASSEGLGGATEAFF	TGTGCCAGCAGTGAAGGCCTCGGGGGTGCCACTGAAGCTTTCTTT
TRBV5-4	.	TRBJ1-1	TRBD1	CASSLQGHTEAFF	TGTGCCAGCAGCTTACAGGGGCACACTGAAGCTTTCTTT